The 10 T cell receptor beta chains below come from one sample, sequenced in a study of blood T cell repertoires in COVID-19. Some clones are missing from TCRdb's copy, which holds only in-frame ones; the method was immunoSEQ multiplex PCR. The table has roughly 300,000 clones, around nine tenths seen once; the top ten hold around 6%. Sequenced material: PBMCs or T cells enriched from blood (not recorded which). These receptors were taken from a woman aged 25 to 39 who had recovered from COVID-19.

This sequence joins TRBV27 and TRBJ1-6; the D is unclear. The CDR3 covers 13 residues. The germline CDR1 and CDR2 sequences are MNHEY and SMNVEV (reference sequence). V lost 4 bases and J 10 bases, leaving 11 bases between the germline ends. In DNA form, the CDR3 reads TGTGCCAGCAGTTCTCCCACCGGGTCACCCCTCCACTTT. This encodes CASSSPTGSPLHF.

This clone was found once. The V call is TRBV18, the J call TRBJ2-2; D is ambiguous. Trimming cost V 2 bases and J 3 bases, with 7 bases left between them. The CDR3 totals 14 residues. Germline V lookup: CDR1 KGHSH, CDR2 LQKENI. CDR3 sequence (DNA): TGTGCCAGCTCACCATCTGTGTACACCGGGGAGCTGTTTTTT. It yields the protein CASSPSVYTGELFF.

The rearrangement joins TRBV5-1 to TRBJ1-1, with no clear D. The germline gives CDR1 SGHRS, CDR2 YFSETQ. The CDR3 loop spans 13 amino acids. V was cut by 0 bases and J by 6 bases, with 9 bases left in between. CDR3: CASSLAPEAEAFF. CDR3 nucleotides: TGCGCCAGCAGCTTGGCGCCTGAGGCTGAAGCTTTCTTT.

A remark on this clone: The sample has other DNA sequences that encode this CDR3 too. J is TRBJ2-1 and V is TRBV4-3; 10 bases align to TRBD2. J was trimmed by 2 bases and V by 0 bases; bases with no gene match: 4. Germline CDR1 and CDR2: LGHNA and YSLEER. The CDR3 covers 17 residues. CDR3 nucleotide sequence: TGCGCCAGCAGCCAAGACTTAGCGGGGGGACCCTACAATGAGCAGTTCTTC. Encoded protein: CASSQDLAGGPYNEQFF.

The rearrangement uses TRBV7-2 and TRBJ2-5, with a weak D call TRBD2 (5 bases). V lost 5 bases, J lost 9 bases, and 19 bases lay in between. CDR1 is SGHTA and CDR2 is FQGNSA in the germline V gene. The CDR3 spans 14 residues. The CDR3 DNA follows: TGTGCCAGCAGCGAACCCGCGGGCCGTGATTCCCAGTACTTC. Its protein is CASSEPAGRDSQYF.

This clone was seen more than once but under ten times. The chain recombines TRBV9 with TRBJ1-3, with 8 bases lining up with TRBD1. The CDR3 has 17 amino acids. V dropped 3 bases and J dropped 4; count of bases not matched to a gene: 12. Germline V gives CDR1 SGDLS, CDR2 YYNGEE. The CDR3 region is CASSDTPSGQVGNTIYF. The DNA for the CDR3 is TGTGCCAGCAGCGACACCCCGTCGGGACAGGTCGGAAACACCATATATTTT.

V is TRBV1 and J is TRBJ2-2; TRBD2, the table's D call, lacks a check against the DNA. TRBV1 is noted as a pseudogene. The CDR3 contains 16 residues. CDR3 sequence: CTSSQGLAGGTGELFF. The CDR3 DNA sequence: TGCACCAGCAGCCAAGGGCTAGCGGGCGGCACCGGGGAGCTGTTTTTT.

This chain connects TRBV30 to TRBJ1-2, with D unresolved. This CDR3 region has 14 residues. V lost 0 bases and J lost 10, with 18 bases in between. Germline CDR1 reads GTSNPN; CDR2 reads SVGIG (reference sequence). CDR3 sequence (DNA): TGTGCCTGGAGTGTACACACCTCAACTATGGACTACACCTTC. Translation gives CAWSVHTSTMDYTF.

The chain couples TRBV6-5 to TRBJ2-3; 11 nucleotides align to TRBD2. This CDR3 spans 15 amino acids. The V gene's germline CDR1 is MNHEY and CDR2 SVGAGI. V was pared by 6 bases and J by 2 bases, with 4 bases of the junction left unmatched. The CDR3 loop is CASRASGGSTDTQYF. CDR3 DNA sequence: TGTGCCAGCAGAGCTAGCGGGGGGTCCACAGATACGCAGTATTTT.

This sequence joins TRBV15 and TRBJ2-7; 13 bases are shared with TRBD2. After removal of 0 bases from V and 5 bases from J, the junction contained 7 bases not matched to a gene. The CDR3 spans 17 residues. Germline loops: CDR1 LNHNV, CDR2 YYDKDF (reference sequence). The CDR3 region is CATSRDPSGTSGDEQYF. CDR3 in DNA: TGTGCCACCAGCAGAGATCCCAGCGGGACTAGCGGGGACGAGCAGTACTTC.